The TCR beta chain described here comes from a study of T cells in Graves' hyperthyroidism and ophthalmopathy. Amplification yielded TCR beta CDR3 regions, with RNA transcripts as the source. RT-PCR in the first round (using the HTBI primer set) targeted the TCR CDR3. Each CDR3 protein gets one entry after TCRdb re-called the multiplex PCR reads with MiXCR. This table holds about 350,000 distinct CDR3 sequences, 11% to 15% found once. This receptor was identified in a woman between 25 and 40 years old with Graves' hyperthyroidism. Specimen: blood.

The CDR3: CASSGWDRGFETQYF. The CDR3 DNA is TGTGCCAGCAGTGGCTGGGACAGGGGGTTTGAGACCCAGTACTTC. The chain joins TRBV2 to TRBJ2-5; 11 bases agree with TRBD1. Germline loops: CDR1 SNHLY, CDR2 FYNNEI. V lost 4 bases to trimming and J lost 5 bases; unmatched junction nucleotides: 6. The CDR3 covers 15 residues.